This paragraph covers one TCR beta chain sequence. This CDR3 contains 15 residues. The V and J ends lost 4 bases and 4 bases respectively, with 16 bases between them. The germline V gene encodes CDR1 SNHLY and CDR2 FYNNEI. Sequencing was performed with immunoSEQ multiplex PCR; in TCRdb, only in-frame clones are kept and a portion is missing. The sample holds 55,000 to 80,000 clones, roughly 89% seen once. The data were taken from a study of blood T cell repertoires in COVID-19. V usage is TRBV2 and J usage is TRBJ1-2; possible D gene TRBD1, 6 bases. The sequence derives from a man aged 45-60 years with active COVID-19. Sequenced material: peripheral blood. The CDR3 DNA is TGTGCCAGCAGTGGGACAGCCCCCCGAGGCTATGGCTACACCTTC. It yields the protein CASSGTAPRGYGYTF.